One and the same sample provided the 10 T cell receptor beta chains below, sequenced in a study of T cells in localized non-small cell lung cancer. TCRdb's table, derived via immunoSEQ multiplex PCR, lists solely in-frame clones and lacks some. The data hold more than 8,000 clones, with roughly 90% observed a single time. Sequencing used peripheral blood, obtained before any cancer treatment. Source of these receptors: a female donor over 55 with stage II squamous cell lung carcinoma.

V is TRBV4-1 and J is TRBJ2-5; D possibly uses TRBD1 or TRBD2 (5 bases each). The CDR3 has 13 residues. Germline-derived CDR1 and CDR2 are MGHRA and YSYEKL. V was trimmed by 1 base and J by 4 bases, leaving 7 bases between them. CDR3 in amino acids: CASSQAGLETQYF. The CDR3 DNA reads TGCGCCAGCAGCCAAGCGGGGCTAGAGACCCAGTACTTC.

This clone was observed a single time. This chain links TRBV19 with TRBJ1-2; D is ambiguous. Germline V gene lookup returns CDR1 LNHDA and CDR2 SQIVND (reference sequence). The CDR3 has 14 amino acids. V was shortened by 1 base and J by 2 bases, with 8 bases between the two germline ends. In nucleotides, the CDR3 is TGTGCCAGTAGTATAGGATTGGAAAACTATGGCTACACCTTC. It yields the protein CASSIGLENYGYTF.

V usage is TRBV11-2 and J usage is TRBJ2-3; tentative D call: TRBD2 (6 bases). The V gene lost 6 bases and the J gene lost 2 bases, with 15 bases spanning the gap. In germline, CDR1 is SGHAT, CDR2 FQNNGV. CDR3 length: 15 residues. Here the CDR3 DNA reads TGTGCCAGCAGTCCCCAGGGACTTTACACAGATACGCAGTATTTT. This sequence encodes CASSPQGLYTDTQYF.

This clone was observed a few times. The gene calls are TRBV29-1 and TRBJ1-1; D call uncertain. This CDR3 spans 11 amino acids. Trimming removed 7 bases from V and 1 base from J, with 7 bases in between. Germline assignment: CDR1 SQVTM and CDR2 ANQGSEA. CDR3 residues: CSAQGNTEAFF. CDR3 in DNA: TGCAGCGCCCAAGGGAACACTGAAGCTTTCTTT. Full variable domain (rest looked up from reference TRBV29-1 and TRBJ1-1): SAVISQKPSRDICQRGTSLTIQCQVDSQVTMMFWYRQQPGQSLTLIATANQGSEATYESGFVIDKFPISRPNLTFSTLTVSNMSPEDSSIYLCSAQGNTEAFFGQGTRLTVV.

The chain has TRBV25-1 and TRBJ1-1, with unresolved D. Germline lookup yields CDR1 MGHDK and CDR2 SYGVNS. CDR3 length equals 14 residues. With 4 bases removed from V and 1 base from J, the gap between germline ends came to 10 bases. CDR3 sequence reads: CASSADGRNTEAFF. CDR3 nucleotide sequence: TGTGCCAGCAGTGCGGACGGTAGGAACACTGAAGCTTTCTTT.

V usage is TRBV29-1 and J usage is TRBJ1-2; the match to TRBD1 covers 7 bases. This CDR3 spans 11 amino acids. The germline V gene encodes CDR1 SQVTM and CDR2 ANQGSEA. Trimming cost V 8 bases and J 6 bases; bases outside gene matches: 6. The DNA of the CDR3 is TGCAGCACTACAGGGGACCATGGCTACACCTTC. Translating gives CSTTGDHGYTF.

The rearrangement joins TRBV18 to TRBJ2-3; 10 bases are a match to TRBD2. Germline lookup yields CDR1 KGHSH and CDR2 LQKENI. The V gene end was trimmed by 3 bases and the J gene end by 1 base; junction bases not matched to a gene: 4. The CDR3 has 16 residues. CDR3 DNA sequence: TGTGCCAGCTCACCTCTCGGGACTAGCGGCACAGATACGCAGTATTTT. Amino acids: CASSPLGTSGTDTQYF. Based on the CDR3 plus reference TRBV18 and TRBJ2-3, the full variable domain is NAGVMQNPRHLVRRRGQEARLRCSPMKGHSHVYWYRQLPEEGLKFMVYLQKENIIDESGMPKERFSAEFPKEGPSILRIQQVVRGDSAAYFCASSPLGTSGTDTQYFGPGTRLTVL.

This chain connects TRBV18 to TRBJ1-5; D not resolved. The CDR3 totals 15 residues. Trimming stripped 3 bases from V and 7 bases from J, with 16 bases between. Germline CDR1 and CDR2: KGHSH and LQKENI. The DNA for the CDR3 is TGTGCCAGCTCACCTAAAACGGATAGGGAACAGCCCCAGCATTTT. Its translation: CASSPKTDREQPQHF.

The chain has TRBV7-9 and TRBJ1-3; weak D call: TRBD1 (5 bases). Germline-derived CDR1 and CDR2 are SEHNR and FQNEAQ (reference sequence). Trimming stripped 0 bases from V and 6 bases from J, with 6 bases between. The CDR3 contains 13 residues. This CDR3 reads CASSLAGVNTIYF. The CDR3 region has the DNA TGTGCCAGCAGCTTAGCGGGGGTAAACACCATATATTTT.

This clone was recorded only once. The chain is built from TRBV27 and TRBJ2-1; 8 bases fit TRBD2. Germline lookup yields CDR1 MNHEY and CDR2 SMNVEV (reference sequence). The junction had 8 bases not matched to a gene; V was cut back by 2 bases and J by 5 bases. The CDR3 extends over 16 amino acids. The CDR3 DNA reads as TGTGCCAGCAGTTTAGCAGCGGGAGAGGTGGACAATGAGCAGTTCTTC. It is translated as CASSLAAGEVDNEQFF.